The rows below give T cell receptor beta chains drawn from one sample of a study of blood T cell repertoires in COVID-19. Profiled with immunoSEQ multiplex PCR; TCRdb holds only in-frame clones, not every one. The sample has about 120,000 clones, over 80% seen once; the top ten hold around 4.2%. Sequencing input: PBMCs or T cells enriched from blood (not recorded which). The receptors derive from a woman in her twenties or thirties who had recovered from COVID-19. Each CDR3 is given with its conserved first and last residue. Each record gives: CDR3 DNA, CDR3 protein, J gene, D gene, clone size, V gene. D genes are given only for firm matches. Part of the rows lack a size; the others show once, few, many or a class for expanded clones.

DNA: TGCGCCAGCAGCCAAGGAGGCGGGAGGGCCGTCGAGCAGTACTTC
CDR3: CASSQGGGRAVEQYF
J: TRBJ2-7
D: TRBD2
size: -
V: TRBV4-1

DNA: TGTGCCAGCAGGCGTTGGAGTAGCAATCAGCCCCAGCATTTT
CDR3: CASRRWSSNQPQHF
J: TRBJ1-5
D: -
size: -
V: TRBV27

DNA: TGTGCCAGGTCCACCGGGACTAGCGGGGCAATCTCCTACAATGAGCAGTTCTTC
CDR3: CARSTGTSGAISYNEQFF
J: TRBJ2-1
D: TRBD2
size: -
V: TRBV27

DNA: TGCGCCAGCAGCCAAGCAGGGGGCCGCACAGATACGCAGTATTTT
CDR3: CASSQAGGRTDTQYF
J: TRBJ2-3
D: TRBD1
size: -
V: TRBV4-3

DNA: TGCGCCAGCAGCCAAGATTCGGTCAGCGCGAGCTCTGGGGCCAACGTCCTGACTTTC
CDR3: CASSQDSVSASSGANVLTF
J: TRBJ2-6
D: -
size: -
V: TRBV4-3

DNA: TGTGCCAGCTCACCACGGTCTTGGCGGGAGTTACCGAGCTCCTACAATGAGCAGTTCTTC
CDR3: CASSPRSWRELPSSYNEQFF
J: TRBJ2-1
D: TRBD2
size: -
V: TRBV18

DNA: TGTGCCAGCAGCCGTGGGACAGGGGGCGATGAGCAGTTCTTC
CDR3: CASSRGTGGDEQFF
J: TRBJ2-1
D: TRBD1
size: -
V: TRBV3-1/TRBV3-2

DNA: TGTGCCAGCAGCATAACTAGCGCTGACACCGGGGAGCTGTTTTTT
CDR3: CASSITSADTGELFF
J: TRBJ2-2
D: TRBD2
size: -
V: TRBV7-2

DNA: TGTGCCAGCAGTGACTCGTACCTAGGGGCCGGGGAGCTGTTTTTT
CDR3: CASSDSYLGAGELFF
J: TRBJ2-2
D: -
size: -
V: TRBV6-4

DNA: TGCGCCAGCAGCTTTAGCAGGGATGGTGAAAAACTGTTTTTT
CDR3: CASSFSRDGEKLFF
J: TRBJ1-4
D: -
size: -
V: TRBV5-1

DNA: TGTGCCAGCAGTGAGGACAGGTTTGCAACTAATGAAAAACTGTTTTTT
CDR3: CASSEDRFATNEKLFF
J: TRBJ1-4
D: TRBD1
size: once
V: TRBV6-1

DNA: TGTGCCAGCAGCGTAGATCAGGACTATGGCTACACCTTC
CDR3: CASSVDQDYGYTF
J: TRBJ1-2
D: -
size: -
V: TRBV9

DNA: TGTGCCAGCAGCTGGGCCGGGGGGAGCGGGAGCTACGAGCAGTACTTC
CDR3: CASSWAGGSGSYEQYF
J: TRBJ2-7
D: TRBD2
size: -
V: TRBV7-2

DNA: TGCGCCAGCAGCCTCTCCGGGACAGGCTTCCTTCTCTTC
CDR3: CASSLSGTGFLLF
J: TRBJ1-2
D: TRBD1
size: once
V: TRBV5-1

DNA: TGCGCCAGCAGCCAACTGACCGGGACAGGGCATGGCTACACCTTC
CDR3: CASSQLTGTGHGYTF
J: TRBJ1-2
D: TRBD1
size: -
V: TRBV4-1

DNA: TGCAGCGTTGAGACAGGGACCACAGATACGCAGTATTTT
CDR3: CSVETGTTDTQYF
J: TRBJ2-3
D: TRBD1
size: -
V: TRBV29-1

DNA: TGTGCCAGCATGAGGACCGGGACAGGGGGCAATGAGCAGTTCTTC
CDR3: CASMRTGTGGNEQFF
J: TRBJ2-1
D: TRBD1
size: once
V: TRBV6-4

DNA: TGTGCCAGCAGTCCGGAGATGAGGAATTCACCCCTCCACTTT
CDR3: CASSPEMRNSPLHF
J: TRBJ1-6
D: -
size: once
V: TRBV6-5

DNA: TGTGCCAGCTCACCACCGGGACTCTACGAGCAGTACTTC
CDR3: CASSPPGLYEQYF
J: TRBJ2-7
D: -
size: -
V: TRBV18

DNA: TGTGCCAGCAGCCCCCTAGGGGATGCTACGCAGTATTTT
CDR3: CASSPLGDATQYF
J: TRBJ2-3
D: -
size: -
V: TRBV3-1/TRBV3-2

DNA: TGTGCCAGCAGCGCTCCGGGGGGTGAGCAGTACTTC
CDR3: CASSAPGGEQYF
J: TRBJ2-7
D: TRBD2
size: -
V: TRBV7-7

DNA: TGTGCCAGCAGTTACCGATGGACAGCTGGGGCCAACGTCCTGACTTTC
CDR3: CASSYRWTAGANVLTF
J: TRBJ2-6
D: -
size: -
V: TRBV6-5

DNA: TGTGCCAGCAGCCAACAGGGGGCCCGGACCACAGATACGCAGTATTTT
CDR3: CASSQQGARTTDTQYF
J: TRBJ2-3
D: TRBD1
size: once
V: TRBV3-1/TRBV3-2